This paragraph covers one TCR beta chain sequence. This sample stems from a study of blood T cell repertoires in COVID-19. The wider study: In each case, the material was cDNA or gDNA derived from T cells, B-cell-depleted T cells, or PBMCs.

Original processing methods: How many nucleated cells were present was estimated from reference gene primer amplification. Sequenced by immunoSEQ multiplex PCR; TCRdb stores in-frame clones only, minus some. The V and J calls and clone size are taken from that table; D and trimming were inferred from the DNA. The table lists approximately 230,000 clones, around nine tenths of them singletons. With V trimmed by 7 bases and J by 8 bases, 14 bases remained unmatched. CDR3 length: 16 amino acids. Germline CDR1 and CDR2: ENHRY and SYGVKD. This sequence was found in a woman in her 40s who had recovered from COVID-19. The specimen was peripheral blood. V is TRBV10-3 and J is TRBJ2-1, with TRBD2 matching 10 bases. The CDR3 DNA reads TGTGCCATCAATGATACTCCGACTAGCGGGCTCGATGAGCAGTTCTTC. As protein: CAINDTPTSGLDEQFF.